This T cell receptor (beta chain) emerged from a study of cytomegalovirus exposure and HLA in healthy donors. Findings and limits, study-wide: About 87% or about 30% of the time was how often most TCR beta V segments were productive, according to an earlier analysis. Reports state that TCR beta sequences accurately predicted most subjects' HLA-A and HLA-B alleles.

CDR3 length: 11 amino acids. CDR1 WSHSY and CDR2 SAAADI come from the germline V gene. V lost 8 bases to trimming and J lost 5 bases, with 10 bases between them. The sample holds a few counts of this clone. Its antigen is currently unknown. The PCR used 60 Vbeta and 13 Jbeta primers. Original processing notes: Unique TCR beta chains totaled some 81 million in a later count, with roughly 11 million of them shared. TCRdb keeps only in-frame clones here, not all; method: immunoSEQ multiplex PCR. V and J calls plus clone size are reproduced from that table; the DNA served to infer D and trimming. The sample lists 150,000 to 200,000 clones, roughly 70% occurring once.

This receptor was identified in a girl aged 10 to 17 in good health and CMV-seronegative. Sequencing was performed on PBMCs. The chain combines TRBV10-2 with TRBJ2-7; TRBD2 is a possible D gene (6 bases). In DNA form, the CDR3 reads TGCGCCAGCTCCCTAGCGCACGAGCAGTACTTC. This gives the protein CASSLAHEQYF.